These T cell receptor beta chains were read from a single sample in a study of CD8 T cells in Susac syndrome. A single record per CDR3 protein comes from TCRdb applying MiXCR to the immunoSEQ multiplex PCR reads. The sample yields just over 150,000 distinct CDR3 sequences, 90% to 95% seen once. The sequenced sample was CD8+ T cells from PBMCs. The receptors were sampled from a human donor with multiple sclerosis. The CDR3 runs from the conserved cysteine through the conserved F or W. Fields, in order: clone size, V gene, J gene, D gene, CDR3 protein, CDR3 DNA. D genes are given only for firm matches. Clone size is shown for a subset of rows, as once, few, many or a class of expanded clone.

size: -
V: TRBV3-1
J: TRBJ1-1
D: -
CDR3: CASSHFTQGSGTEAFF
DNA: TGTGCCAGCAGCCATTTTACCCAGGGTAGCGGGACTGAAGCTTTCTTT

size: -
V: TRBV13
J: TRBJ2-1
D: -
CDR3: CASTWEVSQNEQFF
DNA: TGTGCCAGCACCTGGGAGGTATCCCAAAATGAGCAGTTCTTC

size: -
V: TRBV27
J: TRBJ1-1
D: -
CDR3: CASSLIGTNTEAFF
DNA: TGTGCCAGCAGTTTGATAGGAACGAACACTGAAGCTTTCTTT

size: -
V: TRBV10-3
J: TRBJ2-1
D: TRBD1
CDR3: CAISSGQGAYEQFF
DNA: TGTGCCATCAGCTCGGGACAGGGGGCCTATGAGCAGTTCTTC

size: -
V: TRBV20-1
J: TRBJ2-1
D: TRBD1
CDR3: CSADPGTGGLRQFF
DNA: TGCAGTGCCGATCCCGGGACAGGGGGCCTAAGACAGTTCTTC

size: -
V: TRBV14
J: TRBJ2-7
D: -
CDR3: CASSHQREGGEYF
DNA: TGTGCCAGCAGCCACCAGCGGGAAGGGGGGGAGTACTTC

size: -
V: TRBV12-3/TRBV12-4
J: TRBJ1-2
D: -
CDR3: CASSLSKDRSFPFYGYTF
DNA: TGTGCCAGCAGTTTATCGAAAGACAGATCGTTTCCTTTCTATGGCTACACCTTC

size: -
V: TRBV20-1
J: TRBJ2-6
D: -
CDR3: CSARDRSGANVLTF
DNA: TGCAGTGCTAGAGATAGGTCTGGGGCCAACGTCCTGACTTTC

size: -
V: TRBV6-4
J: TRBJ2-1
D: TRBD2
CDR3: CASSGTSGGAEQFF
DNA: TGTGCCAGCAGTGGGACTAGCGGGGGGGCTGAGCAGTTCTTC

size: -
V: TRBV11-2
J: TRBJ1-6
D: -
CDR3: CASAGGNSPLHF
DNA: TGTGCCAGCGCTGGGGGAAATTCACCCCTCCACTTT

size: -
V: TRBV9
J: TRBJ2-3
D: -
CDR3: CASSLENPTDTQYF
DNA: TGTGCCAGCAGCCTAGAAAACCCAACAGATACGCAGTATTTT

size: -
V: TRBV7-6
J: TRBJ1-2
D: -
CDR3: CASSPGPGGVLNGYTF
DNA: TGTGCCAGCAGCCCTGGACCGGGGGGCGTCCTTAACGGCTACACCTTC

size: once
V: TRBV4-3
J: TRBJ2-7
D: -
CDR3: CASSQARGSREQYF
DNA: TGCGCCAGCAGCCAAGCTCGGGGCTCCCGGGAGCAGTACTTC

size: -
V: TRBV14
J: TRBJ1-1
D: -
CDR3: CASSQDSGGRTEAFF
DNA: TGTGCCAGCAGCCAAGATAGTGGGGGGAGAACTGAAGCTTTCTTT

size: -
V: TRBV27
J: TRBJ1-5
D: -
CDR3: CASRGGNNQPQHF
DNA: TGTGCCAGCAGAGGTGGAAACAATCAGCCCCAGCATTTT

size: -
V: TRBV6-6
J: TRBJ2-1
D: TRBD1
CDR3: CASSYPTGGIRDEQFF
DNA: TGTGCCAGCAGTTACCCGACAGGGGGGATTCGGGATGAGCAGTTCTTC

size: -
V: TRBV13
J: TRBJ2-3
D: TRBD2
CDR3: CASIKRGGVTDTQYF
DNA: TGTGCCAGCATCAAGCGGGGGGGCGTCACAGATACGCAGTATTTT

size: -
V: TRBV29-1
J: TRBJ1-2
D: -
CDR3: CSVEQGVYGYTF
DNA: TGCAGCGTTGAGCAGGGCGTCTATGGCTACACCTTC

size: -
V: TRBV12-3/TRBV12-4
J: TRBJ1-2
D: -
CDR3: CASSAAWGYTF
DNA: TGTGCCAGCAGTGCCGCGTGGGGCTACACCTTC

size: -
V: TRBV9
J: TRBJ2-1
D: TRBD2
CDR3: CASSRISGGRGDEQFF
DNA: TGTGCCAGCAGTCGAATCAGCGGGGGGCGAGGGGATGAGCAGTTCTTC

size: -
V: TRBV20-1
J: TRBJ1-5
D: -
CDR3: CSARHSTSGEPGGNQPQHF
DNA: TGCAGTGCTAGACATTCGACATCCGGGGAACCCGGAGGGAATCAGCCCCAGCATTTT

size: -
V: TRBV20-1
J: TRBJ2-3
D: TRBD2
CDR3: CSARSGVRDTQYF
DNA: TGCAGTGCTCGAAGCGGGGTGAGAGATACGCAGTATTTT

size: -
V: TRBV5-4
J: TRBJ2-2
D: TRBD2
CDR3: CASTSASGGAVRELFF
DNA: TGTGCCAGCACCTCTGCTAGCGGGGGGGCCGTGAGGGAGCTGTTTTTT

size: -
V: TRBV29-1
J: TRBJ1-1
D: -
CDR3: CSVVGNTEAFF
DNA: TGCAGCGTTGTTGGGAACACTGAAGCTTTCTTT

size: -
V: TRBV7-8
J: TRBJ2-1
D: TRBD1
CDR3: CASSPGQGGNEQFF
DNA: TGTGCCAGCAGCCCCGGACAGGGCGGCAATGAGCAGTTCTTC

size: -
V: TRBV4-1
J: TRBJ2-5
D: TRBD2
CDR3: CASSYLAETSEQETQYF
DNA: TGCGCCAGCAGCTACTTGGCCGAGACTAGCGAGCAAGAGACCCAGTACTTC

size: -
V: TRBV11-2
J: TRBJ2-7
D: -
CDR3: CASSWNKEQYF
DNA: TGTGCCAGCAGTTGGAACAAAGAGCAGTACTTC